This T cell receptor beta chain was sequenced for a study of OX40 agonist ivuxolimab in advanced cancers. The study, taken as a whole, reports: At doses 0.1 to 3.0 mg/kg, CD4+ and CD8+ clones expanded.

Libraries were prepared by immunoSEQ multiplex PCR; TCRdb keeps only in-frame clonotypes and omits some of them. The profile covers 45,000 to 65,000 clones, with around 90% appearing a single time and 11% taken by the ten largest. Turning to this clone: Its antigen is unknown.

V gave up 2 bases and J gave up 4 bases; unmatched junction bases: 2. CDR3 length: 14 residues. The germline V gene encodes CDR1 MNHEY and CDR2 SVGAGI. J is TRBJ2-7 and V is TRBV6-5; 10 bases match TRBD1. This specimen was CD4+ or CD8+ T cells sorted from blood, taken in a trial of the OX40 agonist ivuxolimab. The TCR was taken from an adult with an advanced solid tumor such as melanoma, head and neck, liver or kidney cancer. The chain's CDR3 is CASSYPDRGYEQYF. The CDR3 DNA sequence: TGTGCCAGCAGTTACCCGGACAGGGGGTACGAGCAGTACTTC.